The sequence of this T cell receptor (beta chain) was determined in a study of T cells generated in artificial thymic organoids (TCRdb year 2017). In the study overall: The TCR alpha and beta CDR3 repertoires of CD8 single positive T cells derived from in vitro artificial thymic organoids were compared with those of thymic and peripheral blood naive CD8 T cells. Displayed repertoire sequencing data were described as representative of three independent experiments. What the research found in general, with its limitations: No skewed Valpha or Vbeta usage appeared in organoid-derived T cells, arguing against dominance of unconventional lineages or clonal expansions. The TCR clonotype diversity of organoid-derived CD8 single positive T cells was physiological and comparable to that of naive CD8 T cells from thymus and blood.

This clonotype was picked up a small number of times. The specificity of this receptor is unknown. No much larger clonotype is one base removed from it; base qualities were not supplied. Inclusive of the bounding cysteine and phenylalanine, the CDR3 is 15 residues long. Left in the record is the CDR3 DNA by itself, 45 bases read in frame from the first base. V loses 6 bases of germline sequence and J loses 4 bases, and the interval between the two ends is 21 bases. The germline V gene (reference sequence) gives CDR1 as DFQATT and CDR2 as SNEGSKA. Separate semi-nested PCR amplifications were run for the TCRalpha and TCRbeta libraries, using Advantage 2 and reverse primers located in the TRAC or TRBC constant regions. The amount of total RNA going into first-strand cDNA synthesis ranged between about 3.5 and 550 ng. TCR cDNA libraries were made by 5'-RACE with the SMARTer PCR cDNA Synthesis kit, using a poly-dT primer for first-strand synthesis. Semi-nested constant-region reverse primers carried 5-nucleotide sample-specific barcodes, and products were cleaned with the Zymo DNA Clean and Concentrator-5 kit. As many as ten barcoded samples were combined into a pool, ligated to Illumina adaptors, and sequenced on an Illumina MiSeq as 2 x 150 bp paired-end reads. Regarding the original processing steps: Demultiplexed reads were aligned using BLAT against a custom library containing all human TRAV, TRAJ, TRBV, TRBD and TRBJ combinations from IMGT. The best BLAT hits were picked using pslCDnaFilter (-maxAligns=1, -ignoreIntrons), and custom Perl scripts were used to calculate clonotype frequencies. The public reads were reprocessed in TCRdb via fastp at Q25 and MiXCR, keeping in-frame beta chains. Each CDR3 protein appears once, grouped with its most common genes and DNA. What appears here as the V and J calls and clone size reflects TCRdb's work, not the paper's. In this sample the table shows more than 6,000 distinct CDR3 sequences, roughly a quarter of which occur a single time. The ten most abundant clones make up roughly 3% of the sample.

To build artificial thymic organoids, human HSPCs were aggregated with MS5 murine stromal cells transduced with human DLL1, and the aggregates were cultured at an air-liquid interface. Organoids were seeded with FACS-purified CD34+CD3- hematopoietic stem and progenitor cells depleted of residual T cells. Serum-free RB27 medium, consisting of RPMI 1640 supplemented with B27, FLT3L, IL-7 and ascorbic acid, was used for organoid culture. Before RNA extraction, CD3+TCRalphabeta+CD8 single positive T cells from organoids and thymus were sorted by FACS. Total RNA was purified from around 40,000 to 200,000 sorted cells per sample with the RNeasy Micro kit, and quality checked on an Agilent RNA 6000 Nano chip.

The material sequenced was naive CD8+ T cells grown in artificial thymic organoids from cord blood stem and progenitor cells. The cell subset or site label on this specimen signifies: CD3+TCRalphabeta+CD8SP T cells; for blood, CD45RO-CCR7+ naive CD8+ T cells. The rearranged chain carries TRBV20-1 and TRBJ1-2, and possibly TRBD1, on 5 matching bases. The receptor was derived from a human donor who gave cord blood stem cells for thymic organoid culture, a cardiac surgery patient who gave postnatal thymus, or a blood donor (not recorded which). CDR3 region: CSARRQPSRGYGYTF. The DNA sequence follows: TGCAGTGCCCGAAGACAGCCTAGTCGGGGCTATGGCTACACCTTC.